This record covers a single T cell receptor beta chain. Its antigen is as yet unknown. Treatment here: approximately nine-day PBMC culture with coronavirus spike peptide pools or control peptides (ViraFEST assay). The data belong to a study of vaccination and CD4 T cells after COVID-19. CDR1 SGHTA and CDR2 FQGNSA come from the germline V gene. The CDR3 spans 14 residues. After removal of 2 bases from V and 2 bases from J, the junction contained 1 base not matched to a gene. With the Oncomine TCR Beta short-read assay, DNA from cultured CD4+ T cells was sequenced. TCRdb reprocessed the PCR reads with MiXCR, giving one entry per CDR3 protein. The data contain about 18,000 distinct CDR3 sequences, around two thirds of them singletons.

The receptor comes from a human donor who had recovered from COVID-19. The rearrangement joins TRBV7-2 to TRBJ1-2; 8 bases line up with TRBD1. Sequences were obtained from CD4+ T cells from blood, cultured in vitro. CDR3 protein: CASSLTGGNYGYTF. The CDR3 region has the DNA TGTGCCAGCAGCTTAACAGGGGGAAACTATGGCTACACCTTC.